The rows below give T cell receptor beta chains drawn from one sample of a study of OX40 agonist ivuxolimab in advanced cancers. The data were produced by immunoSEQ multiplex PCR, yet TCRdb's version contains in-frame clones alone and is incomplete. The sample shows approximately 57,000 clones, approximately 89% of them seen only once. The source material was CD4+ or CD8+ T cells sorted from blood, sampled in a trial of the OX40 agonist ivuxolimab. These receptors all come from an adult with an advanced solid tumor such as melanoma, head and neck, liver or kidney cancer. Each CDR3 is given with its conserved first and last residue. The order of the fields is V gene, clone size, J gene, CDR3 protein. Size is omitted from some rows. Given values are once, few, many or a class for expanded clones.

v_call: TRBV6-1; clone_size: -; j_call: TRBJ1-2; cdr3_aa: CASSRDSLNYGYTF
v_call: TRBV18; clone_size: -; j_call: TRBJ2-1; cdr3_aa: CASSPERHNEQFF
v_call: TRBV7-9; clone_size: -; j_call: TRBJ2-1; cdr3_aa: CASSNLALNEQFF
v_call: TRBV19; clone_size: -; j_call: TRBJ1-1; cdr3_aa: CASSGRNTEAFF
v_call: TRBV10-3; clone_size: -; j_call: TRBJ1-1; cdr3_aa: CAISEGQVNTEAFF
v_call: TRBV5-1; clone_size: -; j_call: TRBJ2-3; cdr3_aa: CASSTSDFTDTQYF
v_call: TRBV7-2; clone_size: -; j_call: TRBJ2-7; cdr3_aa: CASSLAQGRYEQYF
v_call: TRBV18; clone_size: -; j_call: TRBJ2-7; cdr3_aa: CASSPPGQGTYEQYF
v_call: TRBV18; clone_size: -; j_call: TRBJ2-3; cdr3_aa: CASSLTGTDTQYF
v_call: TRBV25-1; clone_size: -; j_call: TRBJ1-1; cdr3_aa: CASTLSGAGTEAFF
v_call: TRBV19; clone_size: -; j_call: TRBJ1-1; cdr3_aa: CASSPIGGQVTEAFF
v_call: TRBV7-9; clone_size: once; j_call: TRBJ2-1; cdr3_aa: CASSELPGGNNEQFF
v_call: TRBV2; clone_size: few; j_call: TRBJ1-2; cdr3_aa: CASSDIGTGFGYTF
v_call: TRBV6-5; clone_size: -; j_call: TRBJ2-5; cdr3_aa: CASSYSKLGLGETQYF
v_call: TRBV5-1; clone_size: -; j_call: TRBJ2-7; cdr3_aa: CASSSRTSEQYF
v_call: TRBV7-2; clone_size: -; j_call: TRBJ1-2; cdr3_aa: CASSLNQGAVGYTF
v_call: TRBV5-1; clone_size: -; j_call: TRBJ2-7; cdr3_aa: CASSLASRIGNEQYF
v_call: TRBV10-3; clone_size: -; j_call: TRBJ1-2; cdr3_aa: CAISELWGRSDGYTF
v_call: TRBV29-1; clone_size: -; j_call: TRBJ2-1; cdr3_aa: CSAAGGGRNEQFF
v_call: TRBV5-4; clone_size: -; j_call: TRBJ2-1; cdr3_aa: CASSITSGRASYNEQFF
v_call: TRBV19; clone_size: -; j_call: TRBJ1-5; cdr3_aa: CASSILQNQPQHF
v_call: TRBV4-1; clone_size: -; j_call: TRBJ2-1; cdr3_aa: CASSQDTGTAYNEQFF
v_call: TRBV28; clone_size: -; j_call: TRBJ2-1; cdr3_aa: CAISLGLGWNEQFF
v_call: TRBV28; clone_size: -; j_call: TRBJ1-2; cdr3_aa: CASSSAGQGAEGYTF
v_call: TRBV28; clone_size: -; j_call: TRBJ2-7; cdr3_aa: CASSRISYEQYF
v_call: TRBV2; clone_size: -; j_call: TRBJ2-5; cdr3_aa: CASSVHSQETQYF
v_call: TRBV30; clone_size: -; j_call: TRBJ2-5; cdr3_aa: CAWGAGTSGQETQYF
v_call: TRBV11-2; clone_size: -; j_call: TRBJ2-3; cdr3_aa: CASSHTDTQYF
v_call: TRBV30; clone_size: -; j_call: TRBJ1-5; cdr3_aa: CAWAGKANQPQHF
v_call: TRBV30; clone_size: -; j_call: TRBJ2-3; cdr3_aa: CAWSVLPGVSDTQYF
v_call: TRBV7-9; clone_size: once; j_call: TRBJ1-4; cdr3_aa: CASSRHATNEKLFF
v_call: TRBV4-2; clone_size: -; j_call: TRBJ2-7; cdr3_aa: CASSQVTGGELGDEQYF
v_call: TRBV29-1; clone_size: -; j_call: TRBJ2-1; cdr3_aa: CSAGLGPYNEQFF
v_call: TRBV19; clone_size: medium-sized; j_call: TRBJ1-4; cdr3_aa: CASSNRGSGKLFF
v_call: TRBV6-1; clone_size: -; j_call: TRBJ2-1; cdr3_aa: CASSEVGSLKQFF